Listed below are T cell receptor beta chains from one sample, sequenced in a study of shared clonotypes between healthy human individuals. Libraries were prepared by immunoSEQ multiplex PCR; TCRdb keeps only in-frame clonotypes and omits some of them. The sample consists of about 2 million clones, about 95% of them appearing once. The sequencing input was naive CD8+ T cells sorted from blood. These TCRs come from a man aged 18 to 29 in good health. Each CDR3 is given without its conserved first and last residue.

v_call,cdr3_aa
TRBV6-5,ASRTSGLDGTQY
TRBV27,ASSLSPAWGDTEAF
TRBV30,AWSVQGDTQY
TRBV28,ASTWADKTSTDTQY
TRBV14,ASSQDRGDSEETQY
TRBV6-5,ASSPGTGGGETQY
TRBV5-6,ASSWTGGYEQY
TRBV10-3,AISEDSTTGLSEQF
TRBV18,ASLTREDREYDTQY
TRBV7-6,ASSLENSALSYEQY